Each of the 23 T cell receptor beta chains below was sequenced from the same sample in a study of T cell responses to AZD1222 COVID-19 vaccine. The assay was immunoSEQ multiplex PCR, and TCRdb's table has in-frame clones only and misses some. The sample has 90,000 to 110,000 clones; roughly nine tenths are singletons. The source material was peripheral blood, sampled on day 0 of AZD1222 vaccination. These receptors originate from an adult in good health.

The genes are TRBV5-8 and TRBJ1-2, with 7 bases aligning to TRBD1. Germline values: CDR1 SGHTS, CDR2 YDEGEE. Trimming removed 5 bases from V and 2 bases from J; junction bases left unmatched: 6. There are 14 residues in the CDR3. The CDR3 loop reads CASRSGQANYGYTF. CDR3 in DNA: TGTGCCAGCAGATCTGGACAGGCAAACTATGGCTACACCTTC.

The table lists this clone with a few counts. The gene calls are TRBV7-9 and TRBJ2-1; 7 bases match TRBD1. The germline V gene has CDR1 SEHNR and CDR2 FQNEAQ (reference sequence). V was clipped by 6 bases and J by 5 bases; unmatched bases: 16. The CDR3 sequence is 17 residues long. The CDR3 DNA reads TGTGCCAGCAGTCCGTCCCGGGACAGCTCACTAGACAATGAGCAGTTCTTC. Amino acid sequence: CASSPSRDSSLDNEQFF.

The V gene is TRBV4-2, the J gene TRBJ1-6; 7 bases fit TRBD1. Germline CDR1 and CDR2: LGHNA and YNFKEQ. The CDR3 extends over 16 amino acids. Unmatched junction bases numbered 3, after V lost 1 base and J lost 3 bases. The DNA for the CDR3 is TGTGCCAGCAGCCAAGTACAGGGGCTCTATAATTCACCCCTCCACTTT. Its translation is CASSQVQGLYNSPLHF.

The chain joins TRBV11-1 to TRBJ2-3, with D unresolved. V lost 2 bases, J lost 6 bases, and 3 bases lay in between. Germline V CDR1 and CDR2: SGHAT, FQDESV (reference sequence). The CDR3 consists of 11 residues. Here the CDR3 reads CASSLSDTQYF. CDR3 DNA: TGTGCCAGCAGCTTATCTGATACGCAGTATTTT.

This clone was found once. The chain uses TRBV7-9 and TRBJ1-2; possible D gene TRBD1, 5 bases. The CDR3 is 14 residues long. Germline V gene data show CDR1 as SEHNR and CDR2 as FQNEAQ (reference sequence). Trimming cost V 7 bases and J 4 bases, with 16 bases left between them. CDR3 loop: CASTPIGAPYGYTF. CDR3 sequence (DNA): TGTGCCAGCACCCCGATAGGGGCCCCCTATGGCTACACCTTC. The full variable domain, with the rest looked up from reference TRBV7-9 and TRBJ1-2, is DTGVSQNPRHKITKRGQNVTFRCDPISEHNRLYWYRQTLGQGPEFLTYFQNEAQLEKSRLLSDRFSAERPKGSFSTLEIQRTEQGDSAMYLCASTPIGAPYGYTFGSGTRLTVV.

The chain carries TRBV7-8 and TRBJ1-5, with a possible D match to TRBD1 (6 bases). The CDR3 has 16 residues. The germline gives CDR1 SGHVS, CDR2 FQNEAQ. V was shortened by 5 bases and J by 2 bases, with 16 bases between the two germline ends. In nucleotides, the CDR3 is TGTGCCAGCAGCGAACGCAGGGGTCCCGGCAATCAGCCCCAGCATTTT. This translates into CASSERRGPGNQPQHF.

This clone was recorded once. V usage is TRBV6-4 and J usage is TRBJ1-1; D not resolved. Germline V lookup: CDR1 MRHNA, CDR2 SNTAGT. The CDR3 totals 13 residues. V dropped 3 bases and J dropped 0 bases, with 5 bases sitting between them. CDR3 sequence reads: CASSELLNTEAFF. The DNA for the CDR3 is TGTGCCAGCAGTGAGCTTTTGAACACTGAAGCTTTCTTT.

This CDR3 reads CASSPRAGGTGLHEQYF. In DNA, the CDR3 is TGTGCCAGCAGCCCAAGGGCGGGCGGGACAGGGTTACACGAGCAGTACTTC. V is TRBV7-6 and J is TRBJ2-7; 9 bases line up with TRBD1. The trim removed 5 bases at V and 5 bases at J, leaving 16 bases unmatched. The CDR3 consists of 17 residues. Germline lookup yields CDR1 SGHVS and CDR2 FNYEAQ.

This chain uses TRBV2 with TRBJ1-5, with D uncertain. Looked up from germline, CDR1 is SNHLY and CDR2 is FYNNEI. Deletions cut 7 bases from V and 7 bases from J, with 17 bases between. CDR3 length: 14 amino acids. For the CDR3, the DNA is TGTGCCAGCACCCGGACTCTCCCGGGGCAGCCCCAGCATTTT. This encodes CASTRTLPGQPQHF.

The V call is TRBV6-2 or TRBV6-3, the J call TRBJ1-3; D perhaps matches TRBD1 (5 bases). The CDR3 runs to 15 residues. Germline-derived CDR1 and CDR2 are MNHEY and SVGEGT. V lost 2 bases to trimming and J lost 0 bases, with 8 bases between them. The CDR3 spells CASSYGGTSGNTIYF. For the CDR3, the DNA is TGTGCCAGCAGTTACGGCGGGACCTCTGGAAACACCATATATTTT.

The table lists this clone with a count of one. The V gene is TRBV19, the J gene TRBJ1-6; possibly TRBD1 for D (6 bases). The CDR3 is 12 amino acids. Between the trimmed V and J ends, which lost 5 bases and 15 bases, there was a span of 14 bases. The germline V gene has CDR1 LNHDA and CDR2 SQIVND (reference sequence). This CDR3 is CASSSQGWHLHF. The CDR3 nucleotides read TGTGCCAGTAGTTCCCAGGGGTGGCACCTCCACTTT.

This clone came up a few times. The chain is built from TRBV18 and TRBJ1-2; a possible D gene is TRBD1 (5 bases). Trimming removed 0 bases at V and 8 bases at J, with 13 bases between. The CDR3 sequence is 14 residues long. CDR1 KGHSH and CDR2 LQKENI come from the germline V gene. The CDR3 DNA sequence: TGTGCCAGCTCACCACCAATCGGGGGAGGCGGCTACACCTTC. Its protein product is CASSPPIGGGGYTF.

The J gene is TRBJ1-2, the V gene TRBV19, with D uncertain. Germline loops: CDR1 LNHDA, CDR2 SQIVND (reference sequence). V lost 8 bases and J lost 5, with 18 bases in between. CDR3 length equals 14 residues. The CDR3 loop is CASSIPGARYGYTF. As DNA, the CDR3 is TGTGCCAGTTCTATACCGGGAGCAAGATATGGCTACACCTTC. Full variable domain (outside the CDR3, taken from reference TRBV19 and TRBJ1-2): DGGITQSPKYLFRKEGQNVTLSCEQNLNHDAMYWYRQDPGQGLRLIYYSQIVNDFQKGDIAEGYSVSREKKESFPLTVTSAQKNPTAFYLCASSIPGARYGYTFGSGTRLTVV.

The rearrangement joins TRBV5-6 to TRBJ2-7, with 7 bases that match TRBD1. Per the germline V gene, CDR1 is SGHDT and CDR2 is YYEEEE. The V and J ends lost 2 bases and 2 bases, in that order; junction bases with no gene match: 7. The CDR3 is made up of 15 amino acids. The DNA for the CDR3 is TGTGCCAGCAGCTTAACCGGGACAGCAACCTACGAGCAGTACTTC. This gives the protein CASSLTGTATYEQYF.

V and J are TRBV5-1 and TRBJ1-1; D is ambiguous. The length of the CDR3 is 14 residues. V was trimmed by 2 bases and J by 3 bases, leaving 11 bases between them. Germline CDR1 is SGHRS and CDR2 is YFSETQ. The CDR3 DNA follows: TGCGCCAGCAGCTTAGTAGACGGATACACTGAAGCTTTCTTT. As protein: CASSLVDGYTEAFF.

CDR3 loop: CASSLDRNQPQHF. CDR3 DNA: TGTGCCAGCAGCTTGGACAGGAATCAGCCCCAGCATTTT. The rearrangement uses TRBV5-4 and TRBJ1-5; D is possibly TRBD1 (5 bases). Germline V gene data show CDR1 as SGHNT and CDR2 as YYREEE (reference sequence). The CDR3 is made up of 13 amino acids. Between the trimmed V and J ends, which lost 0 bases and 4 bases, there was a span of 5 bases.

The V gene is TRBV5-4, the J gene TRBJ1-1; weak D call: TRBD1 (6 bases). CDR1 SGHNT and CDR2 YYREEE come from the germline V gene (reference sequence). Deletions cut 3 bases from V and 7 bases from J, with 16 bases between. CDR3 length equals 14 residues. CDR3 DNA sequence: TGTGCCAGCAGCTCAGGGCAGGGGAGTAATGAAGCTTTCTTT. As protein: CASSSGQGSNEAFF.

The gene calls are TRBV3-1 (or the pseudogene TRBV3-2) and TRBJ1-5; D is unclear. This CDR3 region has 13 residues. Trimming stripped 0 bases from V and 6 bases from J, with 6 bases between. Germline values: CDR1 LGHDT, CDR2 YNNKEL (reference sequence). The CDR3 loop reads CASSQDLSQPQHF. The CDR3, as DNA: TGTGCCAGCAGCCAAGATTTAAGTCAGCCCCAGCATTTT.

J is TRBJ1-4 and V is TRBV5-1; D possibly corresponds to TRBD1 (6 bases). This CDR3 region has 16 residues. V lost 0 bases and J 7 bases, leaving 16 bases between the germline ends. The V gene's germline CDR1 is SGHRS and CDR2 YFSETQ. The CDR3 region has the DNA TGCGCCAGCAGCTTGGGACCTACAGGGTCTGGTGAAAAACTGTTTTTT. Amino acids: CASSLGPTGSGEKLFF. The entire variable domain, with the rest obtained from reference TRBV5-1 and TRBJ1-4, is as follows: KAGVTQTPRYLIKTRGQQVTLSCSPISGHRSVSWYQQTPGQGLQFLFEYFSETQRNKGNFPGRFSGRQFSNSRSEMNVSTLELGDSALYLCASSLGPTGSGEKLFFGSGTQLSVL.

The chain has TRBV6-5 and TRBJ2-1; 11 bases match TRBD2. Germline-derived CDR1 and CDR2 are MNHEY and SVGAGI. Trimming cost V 6 bases and J 12 bases; bases outside gene matches: 7. The CDR3 spans 13 residues. CDR3 sequence: CASRLAGGPGQFF. CDR3 nucleotide sequence: TGTGCCAGCAGGTTAGCGGGGGGGCCCGGGCAGTTCTTC.

The chain links TRBV11-2 to TRBJ1-1; 8 nucleotides agree with TRBD1. V lost 5 bases to trimming and J lost 4 bases; unmatched junction nucleotides: 6. CDR1 SGHAT and CDR2 FQNNGV come from the germline V gene. The CDR3 has 14 residues. Written as DNA, the CDR3 is TGTGCCAGCAGCCTTCAGGGGGCGCCCACTGAAGCTTTCTTT. Translating it yields CASSLQGAPTEAFF.

The V call is TRBV5-1, the J call TRBJ2-1; 10 positions match TRBD2. Germline CDR1 is SGHRS and CDR2 is YFSETQ. The CDR3 totals 15 residues. V trimming: 4 bases; J trimming: 6 bases; junction bases outside the gene matches: 7. The chain's CDR3 is CASSVAGTSVNEQFF. For the CDR3, the DNA is TGCGCCAGCAGCGTCGCCGGGACTAGCGTCAATGAGCAGTTCTTC.

The V and J genes are TRBV5-1 and TRBJ1-1, with a possible D match to TRBD1 (5 bases). This CDR3 has 14 residues. Trimming pared 6 bases from V and 2 bases from J, leaving 14 bases between. Per germline, CDR1 SGHRS and CDR2 YFSETQ. The CDR3 protein is CASTLMGVNTEAFF. The CDR3 DNA reads as TGCGCCAGCACCCTGATGGGGGTCAACACTGAAGCTTTCTTT.